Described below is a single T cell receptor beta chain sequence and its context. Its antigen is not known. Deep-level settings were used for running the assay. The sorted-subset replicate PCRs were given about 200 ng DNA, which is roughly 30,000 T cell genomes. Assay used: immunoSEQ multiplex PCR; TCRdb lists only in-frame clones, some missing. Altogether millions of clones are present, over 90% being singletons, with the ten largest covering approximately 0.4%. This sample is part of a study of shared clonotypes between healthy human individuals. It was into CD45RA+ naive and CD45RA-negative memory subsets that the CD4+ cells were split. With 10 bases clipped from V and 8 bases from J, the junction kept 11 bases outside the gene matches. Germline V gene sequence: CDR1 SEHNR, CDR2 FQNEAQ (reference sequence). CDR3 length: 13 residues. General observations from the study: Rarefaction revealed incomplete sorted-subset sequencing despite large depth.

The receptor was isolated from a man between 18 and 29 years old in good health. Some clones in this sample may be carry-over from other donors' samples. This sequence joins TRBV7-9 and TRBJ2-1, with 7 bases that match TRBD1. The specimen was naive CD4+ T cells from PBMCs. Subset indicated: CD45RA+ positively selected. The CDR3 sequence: CATDRVGLHEQFF. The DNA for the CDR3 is TGTGCCACCGACAGGGTCGGTTTGCATGAGCAGTTCTTC. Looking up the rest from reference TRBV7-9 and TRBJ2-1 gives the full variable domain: DTGVSQNPRHKITKRGQNVTFRCDPISEHNRLYWYRQTLGQGPEFLTYFQNEAQLEKSRLLSDRFSAERPKGSFSTLEIQRTEQGDSAMYLCATDRVGLHEQFFGPGTRLTVL.